The 26 T cell receptor beta chains listed next were all sequenced from one sample in a study of human T cells and chemical hapten exposure. MiXCR, applied by TCRdb to the RACE reads, yields one record per CDR3 protein. The sample holds about 110,000 distinct CDR3 sequences; roughly 9% are singletons and the top ten take approximately 3%. Time point here: patch test 2, 6 weeks after DPC sensitization. Treatment reported: therapeutic diphenylcyclopropenone sensitization with weekly scalp DPC. This sample comprised whole blood, obtained in connection with sensitization to the hapten diphenylcyclopropenone (DPC). All receptors come from a woman between 40 and 55 years old with alopecia areata. Some clones in this sample may be carry-over from other donors' samples.

This clonotype was picked up many times. The V call is TRBV7-2, the J call TRBJ1-5; TRBD1 matches 9 bases. CDR3 length: 15 residues. V lost 5 bases and J lost 12; bases outside the gene matches: 14. CDR1 is SGHTA, CDR2 FQGNSA, per germline. The CDR3 is CASSVTGGPVALQHF. DNA for the CDR3: TGTGCCAGCAGCGTCACAGGGGGCCCTGTGGCCCTCCAGCATTTT.

This clonotype has a count of ten or more. The V gene is TRBV7-9, the J gene TRBJ1-4, with no clear D. Germline V gene lookup returns CDR1 SEHNR and CDR2 FQNEAQ (reference sequence). The V and J ends lost 3 bases and 8 bases respectively, with 10 bases between them. The CDR3 has 13 amino acids. CDR3 in amino acids: CASSLGQWEKLFF. CDR3 DNA sequence: TGTGCCAGCAGCTTGGGCCAGTGGGAAAAACTGTTTTTT.

This clonotype was picked up a small number of times. V and J are TRBV4-3 and TRBJ1-1; 11 bases map to TRBD1. Germline values: CDR1 LGHNA, CDR2 YSLEER. The CDR3 loop spans 18 amino acids. With 3 bases clipped from V and 5 bases from J, the junction kept 14 bases outside the gene matches. CDR3 DNA sequence: TGCGCCAGCAGCCACTCCAGGGGTGGAGGGACAGGGGGAACTGAAGCTTTCTTT. Encoded protein: CASSHSRGGGTGGTEAFF.

This clonotype appeared a few times. CDR3 amino acids: CASSRGLVLSSYNSPLHF. The CDR3 DNA is TGTGCCAGCAGCCGCGGACTCGTCCTAAGCTCCTATAATTCACCCCTCCACTTT. This chain uses TRBV7-9 with TRBJ1-6; no clear D gene. The germline V gene has CDR1 SEHNR and CDR2 FQNEAQ (reference sequence). This CDR3 has 18 amino acids. The germline V and J ends were trimmed by 5 bases and 0 bases, with 17 bases remaining between them.

This chain connects TRBV4-2 to TRBJ2-3, with D unresolved. V was trimmed by 0 bases and J by 2 bases, leaving 6 bases between them. Germline loops: CDR1 LGHNA, CDR2 YNFKEQ. The CDR3 is 14 amino acids. CDR3 nucleotide sequence: TGTGCCAGCAGCCAAGATGCCCCCACAGATACGCAGTATTTT. Translation: CASSQDAPTDTQYF.

This clonotype was seen repeatedly, ten times or more. V usage is TRBV6-5 and J usage is TRBJ2-7; 7 bases are a match to TRBD1. The trim removed 8 bases at V and 4 bases at J, leaving 5 bases unmatched. The germline V gene encodes CDR1 MNHEY and CDR2 SVGAGI. This CDR3 has 12 residues. CDR3 sequence reads: CASGWTGYEQYF. CDR3 in DNA: TGTGCCAGCGGGTGGACAGGATACGAGCAGTACTTC.

This clonotype was counted only a few times. The chain couples TRBV12-3 or TRBV12-4 to TRBJ1-2; D is possibly TRBD1 (6 bases). V was trimmed by 7 bases and J by 7 bases, leaving 16 bases between them. This CDR3 comprises 13 residues. CDR3 sequence reads: CASTWGQVRGYTF. In nucleotides, the CDR3 is TGTGCCAGCACCTGGGGGCAGGTGCGTGGCTACACCTTC.

This clonotype has just a few counts. The V call is TRBV10-3, the J call TRBJ2-3; 9 bases are a match to TRBD1. Germline-derived CDR1 and CDR2 are ENHRY and SYGVKD. Trimming at V came to 0 bases and at J to 2 bases, leaving 6 bases not matched to a gene. This CDR3 is built from 17 residues. CDR3: CAISESGGTGITDTQYF. CDR3 bases: TGTGCCATCAGTGAGTCTGGAGGGACAGGGATCACAGATACGCAGTATTTT.

The CDR3: CTIFGGGGGTDTQYF. Here the CDR3 DNA reads TGCACCATTTTTGGAGGAGGGGGCGGCACAGATACGCAGTATTTT. The chain recombines TRBV29-1 with TRBJ2-3; TRBD1 might be the D (7 bases). The CDR3 has 15 residues. Germline V gene lookup returns CDR1 SQVTM and CDR2 ANQGSEA.

The chain uses TRBV5-5 and TRBJ1-1; TRBD1 matches at 11 bases. Trimming at V came to 3 bases and at J to 5 bases, leaving 3 bases not matched to a gene. This CDR3 spans 14 amino acids. CDR1 is SGHKS, CDR2 YYEKEE, per germline (reference sequence). DNA for the CDR3: TGTGCCAGCAGCTGGGACAGGGGGTGGACTGAAGCTTTCTTT. This encodes CASSWDRGWTEAFF.

The V and J genes are TRBV6-6 and TRBJ1-2, with D perhaps matching TRBD1 (6 bases). Germline-derived CDR1 and CDR2 are MNHNY and SVGAGI (reference sequence). The CDR3 loop spans 14 amino acids. V was cut by 2 bases and J by 4 bases, with 11 bases left in between. CDR3 residues: CASSYLDSSYGYTF. CDR3 nucleotides: TGTGCCAGCAGTTACCTGGACAGTTCCTATGGCTACACCTTC.

The chain carries TRBV11-2 and TRBJ1-6; D not resolved. CDR3 length: 14 amino acids. From germline, CDR1 is SGHAT and CDR2 FQNNGV. Trimming cost V 2 bases and J 8 bases, with 10 bases left between them. The CDR3 coding sequence is TGTGCCAGCAGCTTACTCGGACGTGATTCACCCCTCCACTTT. Translating gives CASSLLGRDSPLHF.

The V call is TRBV4-2, the J call TRBJ1-2; D might be TRBD1 (5 bases). The V gene lost 4 bases and the J gene lost 8 bases, with 23 bases spanning the gap. The germline CDR1 and CDR2 sequences are LGHNA and YNFKEQ. The CDR3 extends over 16 amino acids. In DNA, the CDR3 is TGTGCCAGCAGCCGAACGTCCGGGACTGAAGCTAGGGGCTACACCTTC. Translated: CASSRTSGTEARGYTF.

This clonotype was counted ten times or more. The V call is TRBV20-1, the J call TRBJ2-2, with TRBD1 matching over 10 bases. Germline CDR1 is DFQATT and CDR2 is SNEGSKA (reference sequence). The V and J ends lost 1 base and 4 bases, in that order; junction bases with no gene match: 3. This CDR3 has 15 residues. CDR3 sequence: CSARGGTGVTGELFF. In DNA, the CDR3 is TGCAGTGCTAGAGGGGGGACAGGGGTCACCGGGGAGCTGTTTTTT.

The chain employs TRBV19 and TRBJ1-5; D not resolved. The CDR3 extends over 15 amino acids. Trimming removed 8 bases at V and 2 bases at J, with 16 bases between. Germline V gene lookup returns CDR1 LNHDA and CDR2 SQIVND (reference sequence). CDR3 sequence (DNA): TGTGCCAGTCGCCTCGGCGTTGGAGGCAATCAGCCCCAGCATTTT. This gives the protein CASRLGVGGNQPQHF. Filled out from reference TRBV19 and TRBJ1-5, the complete variable domain reads DGGITQSPKYLFRKEGQNVTLSCEQNLNHDAMYWYRQDPGQGLRLIYYSQIVNDFQKGDIAEGYSVSREKKESFPLTVTSAQKNPTAFYLCASRLGVGGNQPQHFGDGTRLSIL.

The DNA of the CDR3 is TGTGCCAGTTTCTTGAGTGTAGGATTAGAAGAGACCCAGTACTTC. Protein sequence: CASFLSVGLEETQYF. The chain has TRBV6-1 and TRBJ2-5, with unresolved D. The V gene's germline CDR1 is MNHNS and CDR2 SASEGT. CDR3 size: 15 residues. The V end was cut by 9 bases, the J end by 3 bases, with 20 bases between.

This clonotype has at least ten counts. V gene TRBV6-1 combines with J gene TRBJ1-6; no firm D call. The ends were cut back, 5 bases at V and 10 bases at J, with 9 bases in the middle. Germline loops: CDR1 MNHNS, CDR2 SASEGT. The CDR3 spans 12 residues. In nucleotides, the CDR3 is TGTGCCAGCAGTCTCAGCGGGTCACCCCTCCACTTT. This codes for CASSLSGSPLHF.

The sample holds a few counts of this clonotype. The rearrangement links TRBV7-2 to TRBJ1-4, with 7 bases matching TRBD1. CDR1 is SGHTA, CDR2 FQGNSA, per germline. The CDR3 has 16 amino acids. Unmatched junction bases numbered 9, after V lost 1 base and J lost 7 bases. The DNA of the CDR3 is TGTGCCAGCAGCTTAGATTCCAGGGGGAAGCTTGAAAAACTGTTTTTT. This sequence encodes CASSLDSRGKLEKLFF.

The V and J genes are TRBV4-3 and TRBJ1-1; no reliable D call. Between the trimmed V and J ends, which lost 0 bases and 4 bases, there was a span of 9 bases. This CDR3 spans 14 amino acids. Per the germline V gene, CDR1 is LGHNA and CDR2 is YSLEER. In DNA, the CDR3 is TGCGCCAGCAGCCAAGATGGTATGGGCACTGAAGCTTTCTTT. This translates into CASSQDGMGTEAFF.

This clonotype was counted a few times. The chain couples TRBV12-3 or TRBV12-4 to TRBJ2-7, with 7 bases matching TRBD2. Germline trimming cut 6 bases from V and 6 bases from J; bases unmatched to any gene: 14. The CDR3 spans 15 residues. CDR3 sequence: CASRHSGRGSLEQYF. Here the CDR3 DNA reads TGTGCCAGCAGACATTCAGGGAGGGGAAGCCTCGAGCAGTACTTC.

In its sample, this clonotype was seen many times. This chain uses TRBV4-3 with TRBJ2-1; the D gene is possibly TRBD2 (5 bases). The CDR3 sequence is 17 residues long. Trimming stripped 0 bases from V and 2 bases from J, with 14 bases between. Germline loops: CDR1 LGHNA, CDR2 YSLEER. This CDR3 is CASSQDTSGPAYNEQFF. CDR3 sequence (DNA): TGCGCCAGCAGCCAAGATACGAGCGGACCTGCCTACAATGAGCAGTTCTTC.

V is TRBV29-1 and J is TRBJ2-7, with TRBD1 matching over 9 bases. Germline-derived CDR1 and CDR2 are SQVTM and ANQGSEA. This CDR3 comprises 13 residues. V was clipped by 6 bases and J by 5 bases; unmatched bases: 8. In DNA form, the CDR3 reads TGCAGCGTAAGCGGACAGGGGTGGAACGAGCAGTACTTC. Translation: CSVSGQGWNEQYF.

This clonotype appeared many times. The chain links TRBV4-2 to TRBJ1-3; a weak D match, TRBD1 (5 bases). The CDR3 is made up of 16 amino acids. CDR1 and CDR2 (germline): LGHNA, YNFKEQ. V lost 1 base, J lost 0 bases, and 10 bases lay in between. In DNA form, the CDR3 reads TGTGCCAGCAGCCAAGCGGGAAGGGGCTCTGGAAACACCATATATTTT. Its translation: CASSQAGRGSGNTIYF.

The sample holds many counts of this clonotype. The chain uses TRBV5-5 and TRBJ2-5; 7 bases match TRBD1. Germline V lookup: CDR1 SGHKS, CDR2 YYEKEE (reference sequence). Trimming at V came to 4 bases and at J to 4 bases, leaving 10 bases not matched to a gene. The CDR3 totals 15 residues. CDR3 nucleotide sequence: TGTGCCAGCAGCAAGCTTGGGGCAGGGGGAGAGACCCAGTACTTC. Protein sequence: CASSKLGAGGETQYF.

This clonotype was found a few times. The V gene is TRBV5-4, the J gene TRBJ1-2; TRBD1 aligns across 10 bases. Germline V gives CDR1 SGHNT, CDR2 YYREEE (reference sequence). The CDR3 sequence is 15 residues long. V lost 4 bases to trimming and J lost 8 bases; unmatched junction nucleotides: 11. CDR3 DNA sequence: TGTGCCAGCAGCCGGCGGACAGGGGGTTTAAACGGCTACACCTTC. As protein: CASSRRTGGLNGYTF.

This clonotype was counted only a few times. V is TRBV7-6 and J is TRBJ2-5; D remains unclear. Per the germline V gene, CDR1 is SGHVS and CDR2 is FNYEAQ. V shed 6 bases and J shed 2 bases, with 13 bases lying between them. The CDR3 length is 14 residues. The CDR3 coding sequence is TGTGCCAGCAGTAAATTTCTGGGGCAAGAGACCCAGTACTTC. Amino acid sequence: CASSKFLGQETQYF.